The present T cell receptor (beta chain) was sequenced within a study of blood T cells in healthy people across ages. Study results and limitations: Since the PBMCs were unsorted, naive and antigen-experienced cells could not be conclusively compared. Among T cells, TCR beta diversity per million cells dropped roughly linearly as age rose.

The sample providers were healthy Caucasian people from Russia, aged roughly 6 to 95. Alongside a J-beta primer mix, a sample-barcoded 5' primer served in a second PCR lasting about 7 to 12 cycles. In TCRdb, the 5' RACE reads were re-called with MiXCR into one record per CDR3 protein. The sample has over 1,500,000 distinct CDR3 sequences, roughly two fifths seen once. Details on this clonotype: Its antigen is undetermined.

This CDR3 region has 13 residues. Trimming stripped 4 bases from V and 6 bases from J, with 14 bases between. Germline CDR1 reads SQVTM; CDR2 reads ANQGSEA. The specimen was blood. This receptor was taken from a human donor in good health. V gene TRBV29-1 combines with J gene TRBJ2-3; D might be TRBD1 (6 bases). CDR3 nucleotides: TGCAGCGTTGGCCCCACGACAGGTGATACGCAGTATTTT. It is translated as CSVGPTTGDTQYF.